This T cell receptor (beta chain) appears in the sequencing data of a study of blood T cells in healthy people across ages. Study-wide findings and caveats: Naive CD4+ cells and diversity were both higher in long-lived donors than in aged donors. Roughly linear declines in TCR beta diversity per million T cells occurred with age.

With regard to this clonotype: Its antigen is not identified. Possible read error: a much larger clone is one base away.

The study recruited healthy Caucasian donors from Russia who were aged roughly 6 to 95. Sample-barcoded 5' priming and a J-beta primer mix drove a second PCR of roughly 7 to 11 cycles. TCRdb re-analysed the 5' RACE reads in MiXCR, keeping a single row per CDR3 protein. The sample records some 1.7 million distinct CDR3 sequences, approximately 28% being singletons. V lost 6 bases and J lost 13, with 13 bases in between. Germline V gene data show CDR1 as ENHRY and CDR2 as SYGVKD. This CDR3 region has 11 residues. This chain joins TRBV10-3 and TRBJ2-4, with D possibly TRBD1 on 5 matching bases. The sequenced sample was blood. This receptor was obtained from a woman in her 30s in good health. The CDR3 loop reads CAIRVDREQYF. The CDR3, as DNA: TGTGCCATCAGGGTAGACAGAGAGCAGTACTTC.